These 24 T cell receptor beta chains came from one sample sequenced in a study of blood T cells in healthy people across ages. A sample-barcoded 5' primer and a J-beta primer mix were used in a second PCR of roughly 7 to 12 cycles. TCRdb passed the 5' RACE reads through MiXCR, listing each CDR3 protein once. Of about a million distinct CDR3 sequences in the sample, about 51% were seen once. Sequences were obtained from blood. These receptors were collected from a woman in her fifties or sixties in good health.

The V gene is TRBV6-5, the J gene TRBJ2-5; 9 bases are shared with TRBD2. Per germline, CDR1 MNHEY and CDR2 SVGAGI. Trimming took 6 bases from V and 0 from J; bases not matched to a gene: 8. The CDR3 has 16 residues. The CDR3 coding sequence is TGTGCCAGCAGCCCTCCGGGCGGGAGGGACCAAGAGACCCAGTACTTC. Its protein is CASSPPGGRDQETQYF.

With regard to this clonotype: At one boundary the junction diverges from the germline segment, which might be a read error. This sequence joins TRBV20-1 and TRBJ2-1; perhaps D is TRBD1 or TRBD2 (5 bases each). The CDR3 runs 13 residues. CDR1 and CDR2 (germline): DFQATT, SNEGSKA (reference sequence). The CDR3 sequence is CTALGRGVQLQFF. For the CDR3, the DNA is TGCACTGCTCTGGGTCGGGGCGTCCAATTGCAGTTCTTC.

The gene calls are TRBV5-1 and TRBJ2-5; unclear D gene. Per the germline V gene, CDR1 is SGHRS and CDR2 is YFSETQ. This CDR3 is 12 amino acids long. The V end was cut by 6 bases, the J end by 5 bases, with 11 bases between. The CDR3 region has the DNA TGCGCCAGCAACGCCCACGGGGAGACCCAGTACTTC. This translates into CASNAHGETQYF.

The J gene is TRBJ2-3, the V gene TRBV7-3; unclear D gene. This CDR3 region has 16 residues. The ends were cut back, 0 bases at V and 5 bases at J, with 15 bases in the middle. Germline assignment: CDR1 SGHTA and CDR2 FQGTGA. CDR3 sequence (DNA): TGTGCCAGCAGCTTAACGTCTGAGTTTGGGGAAGATACGCAGTATTTT. This codes for CASSLTSEFGEDTQYF.

This clonotype was picked up a small number of times. The V gene is TRBV29-1, the J gene TRBJ2-1; 9 nucleotides match TRBD2. CDR3 length: 13 amino acids. J was trimmed by 11 bases and V by 0 bases; bases with no gene match: 5. The germline gives CDR1 SQVTM, CDR2 ANQGSEA. The CDR3 region has the DNA TGCAGCGTTGAAGATCGGGCGGGAGGGCAGCAGTTCTTC. Translating it yields CSVEDRAGGQQFF.

V is TRBV28 and J is TRBJ2-1; TRBD2 matches 9 bases. Germline V gene lookup returns CDR1 MDHEN and CDR2 SYDVKM. This CDR3 comprises 14 residues. The J segment lost 5 bases and the V segment lost 4 bases, leaving 3 bases of the junction unmatched. CDR3 loop: CASSWLAGNNEQFF. The CDR3 bases are TGTGCCAGCAGTTGGCTAGCGGGAAACAATGAGCAGTTCTTC.

In the case of this clonotype: Since no conserved phenylalanine or tryptophan closes the CDR3, a read error is the likely cause. This chain connects TRBV7-9 to TRBJ2-1, with 10 bases identical to TRBD2. Germline values: CDR1 SEHNR, CDR2 FQNEAQ (reference sequence). Trimming at V came to 1 base and at J to 8 bases, leaving 8 bases not matched to a gene. The length of the CDR3 is 16 residues. This CDR3 is CASSLGKTSGNDEQFL. The CDR3 coding sequence is TGTGCCAGCAGCTTAGGTAAAACTAGCGGGAACGATGAGCAGTTCCTC.

This clonotype was seen a handful of times. The rearrangement joins TRBV7-2 to TRBJ1-2, with D possibly matching TRBD1 (5 bases). V was trimmed by 2 bases and J by 2 bases, leaving 9 bases between them. The CDR3 has 14 amino acids. Germline V lookup: CDR1 SGHTA, CDR2 FQGNSA. In DNA form, the CDR3 reads TGTGCCAGCAGCTTAAGGGAGGGGAACTATGGCTACACCTTC. Amino acid sequence: CASSLREGNYGYTF. Supplemented by reference TRBV7-2 and TRBJ1-2, the full variable domain reads GAGVSQSPSNKVTEKGKDVELRCDPISGHTALYWYRQSLGQGLEFLIYFQGNSAPDKSGLPSDRFSAERTGGSVSTLTIQRTQQEDSAVYLCASSLREGNYGYTFGSGTRLTVV.

The gene calls are TRBV20-1 and TRBJ1-6; 8 bases agree with TRBD1. CDR1 is DFQATT, CDR2 SNEGSKA, per germline (reference sequence). The CDR3 covers 18 residues. V lost 1 base, J lost 0 bases, and 8 bases stayed unmatched. CDR3 in amino acids: CSARVPTGVISYNSPLHF. CDR3 coding DNA: TGCAGTGCTAGAGTCCCGACAGGGGTTATCTCCTATAATTCACCCCTCCACTTT.

This chain joins TRBV5-5 and TRBJ2-3, with a tentative D call TRBD1 (6 bases). V lost 1 base to trimming and J lost 6 bases, with 15 bases between them. The CDR3 length is 15 residues. Germline assignment: CDR1 SGHKS and CDR2 YYEKEE (reference sequence). As DNA, the CDR3 is TGTGCCAGCAGCTTGACCGGGACACCGCGCGATACGCAGTATTTT. Amino acids: CASSLTGTPRDTQYF. Based on the CDR3 plus reference TRBV5-5 and TRBJ2-3, the full variable domain is DAGVTQSPTHLIKTRGQQVTLRCSPISGHKSVSWYQQVLGQGPQFIFQYYEKEERGRGNFPDRFSARQFPNYSSELNVNALLLGDSALYLCASSLTGTPRDTQYFGPGTRLTVL.

The chain links TRBV10-3 to TRBJ2-7; 10 bases are shared with TRBD1. J was trimmed by 4 bases and V by 4 bases; bases with no gene match: 4. CDR1 and CDR2 (germline): ENHRY, SYGVKD. The CDR3 length is 14 residues. The chain's CDR3 is CAISAPGQGYEQYF. DNA for the CDR3: TGTGCCATCAGTGCCCCGGGACAGGGGTACGAGCAGTACTTC.

This clonotype showed up just once. The chain is built from TRBV5-1 and TRBJ2-5; possible D gene TRBD2, 6 bases. Germline V CDR1 and CDR2: SGHRS, YFSETQ. The CDR3 length is 13 residues. Deletions cut 1 base from V and 5 bases from J, with 9 bases between. The CDR3 DNA sequence: TGCGCCAGCAGCTTGATACTAGCTGAGACCCAGTACTTC. Translating it yields CASSLILAETQYF.

This clonotype showed up just a few times. This chain's CDR3 is CASSQIRDAGPQETQYF. CDR3 nucleotides: TGTGCCAGCAGCCAGATCCGGGACGCAGGGCCGCAAGAGACCCAGTACTTC. The V call is TRBV3-1, the J call TRBJ2-5, with D possibly being TRBD1 or TRBD2 (5 bases each). The CDR3 loop spans 17 amino acids. V lost 3 bases and J lost 2, with 19 bases in between. Per the germline V gene, CDR1 is LGHDT and CDR2 is YNNKEL (reference sequence).

This chain uses TRBV12-3 or TRBV12-4 with TRBJ2-7; D is unclear. V lost 6 bases and J 0 bases, leaving 12 bases between the germline ends. The CDR3 loop spans 14 amino acids. CDR3 residues: CASRRDEFSYEQYF. CDR3 DNA: TGTGCCAGCAGAAGAGACGAGTTCTCCTACGAGCAGTACTTC.

The rearrangement joins TRBV5-1 to TRBJ2-3; no clear D. The V end lost 1 base, the J end lost 0 bases, and 9 bases lay between the germline ends. This CDR3 is built from 15 residues. Germline CDR1 SGHRS, CDR2 YFSETQ. CDR3 residues: CASSLNSPSTDTQYF. The CDR3 DNA reads as TGCGCCAGCAGCTTGAATAGCCCCAGCACAGATACGCAGTATTTT.

V and J are TRBV5-5 and TRBJ2-7; the D gene is possibly TRBD2 (6 bases). Germline loops: CDR1 SGHKS, CDR2 YYEKEE (reference sequence). Trimming removed 3 bases from V and 6 bases from J, with 13 bases in between. The CDR3 loop spans 13 amino acids. DNA of the CDR3: TGTGCCAGCAGCTGGCTCGGGGGAGGCGAGCAGTACTTC. It is translated as CASSWLGGGEQYF.

DNA of the CDR3: TGTGCCAGCAGTACGATAGCGGGAGTAGTTAGAAATACGCAGTATTTT. This translates into CASSTIAGVVRNTQYF. The chain carries TRBV12-3 or TRBV12-4 and TRBJ2-3; 9 bases line up with TRBD2. The CDR3 runs to 16 residues. J was trimmed by 7 bases and V by 5 bases; bases with no gene match: 13.

J is TRBJ1-6 and V is TRBV7-9; weak D call: TRBD1 (5 bases). The germline gives CDR1 SEHNR, CDR2 FQNEAQ (reference sequence). The CDR3 runs 11 residues. V lost 11 bases to trimming and J lost 9 bases, with 11 bases between them. CDR3 nucleotides: TGTGCCTTCCAGAGGGGTTCACCCCTCCACTTT. Protein: CAFQRGSPLHF.

The V call is TRBV12-3 or TRBV12-4, the J call TRBJ1-5, with D perhaps TRBD1 (5 bases). V gave up 6 bases and J gave up 5 bases, with 14 bases separating them. The CDR3 is 14 amino acids. CDR3 bases: TGTGCCAGCAGCCAACAGGTGTCCGATCAGCCCCAGCATTTT. Amino acids: CASSQQVSDQPQHF.

J is TRBJ2-7 and V is TRBV10-2, with 8 bases lining up with TRBD2. Unmatched junction bases numbered 7, after V lost 0 bases and J lost 12 bases. This CDR3 contains 13 residues. CDR1 WSHSY and CDR2 SAAADI come from the germline V gene. CDR3 DNA: TGCGCCAGCAGTGAGTCCCGGACTAGCTTTCTGTACTTC. It specifies CASSESRTSFLYF.

This clonotype was found once. This sequence joins TRBV5-5 and TRBJ1-4; tentative D call: TRBD1 (5 bases). The germline CDR1 and CDR2 sequences are SGHKS and YYEKEE (reference sequence). Trimming shortened V by 6 bases and J by 9 bases, and 18 bases separated the two germline ends. CDR3 size: 14 residues. The CDR3 coding sequence is TGTGCCAGCATCCCTGGGACGGGAGAGAAAAAACTGTTTTTT. This encodes CASIPGTGEKKLFF.

A word on this clonotype: An end of the junction differs from the germline gene, which may be a read error. This chain links TRBV5-1 with TRBJ2-7, with 8 bases identical to TRBD1. The CDR3 spans 15 residues. Germline CDR1 is SGHRS and CDR2 is YFSETQ. CDR3 DNA: TGCGCCGGCAGAACTGGACAGGGAGCTCCCTACGAGCAGTACTTC. Protein sequence: CAGRTGQGAPYEQYF.

As to this clonotype: The junction does not match germline at one end; this may be a read error. The chain uses TRBV27 and TRBJ2-7; 7 bases line up with TRBD1. The CDR3 consists of 16 residues. CDR1 is MNHEY, CDR2 SMNVEV, per germline (reference sequence). DNA of the CDR3: TGTACCAGCAGTCACATAGGGGGACAGAGCTCCTACGAGCAGTACTTC. This codes for CTSSHIGGQSSYEQYF.

This clonotype was counted only a few times. The gene calls are TRBV12-3 or TRBV12-4 and TRBJ2-1; 10 bases agree with TRBD2. The junction had 6 bases not matched to a gene; V was cut back by 5 bases and J by 2 bases. The CDR3 consists of 16 residues. CDR3 nucleotides: TGTGCCAGCAGTCCTCCAGCGGGAGGGACCTACAATGAGCAGTTCTTC. It specifies CASSPPAGGTYNEQFF.